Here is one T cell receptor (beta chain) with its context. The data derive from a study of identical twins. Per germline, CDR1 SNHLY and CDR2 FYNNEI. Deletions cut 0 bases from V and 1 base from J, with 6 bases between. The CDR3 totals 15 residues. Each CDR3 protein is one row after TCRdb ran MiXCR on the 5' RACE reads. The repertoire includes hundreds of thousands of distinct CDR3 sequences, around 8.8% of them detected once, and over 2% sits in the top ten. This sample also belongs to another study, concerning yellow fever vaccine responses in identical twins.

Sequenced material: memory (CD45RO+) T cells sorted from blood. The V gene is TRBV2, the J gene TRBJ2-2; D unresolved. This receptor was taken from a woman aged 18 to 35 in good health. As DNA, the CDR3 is TGTGCCAGCAGTGAAGCTTCAGGGAACACCGGGGAGCTGTTTTTT. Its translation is CASSEASGNTGELFF. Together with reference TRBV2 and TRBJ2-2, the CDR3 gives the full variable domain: EPEVTQTPSHQVTQMGQEVILRCVPISNHLYFYWYRQILGQKVEFLVSFYNNEISEKSEIFDDQFSVERPDGSNFTLKIRSTKLEDSAMYFCASSEASGNTGELFFGEGSRLTVL.